The 5 T cell receptor beta chains in this list originate from one sample, sequenced in a study of neoadjuvant anti-PD-1 for oral cavity cancer. Libraries were prepared by immunoSEQ multiplex PCR; TCRdb keeps only in-frame clonotypes and omits some of them. The top ten clones hold less than 50% of a sample with tens of thousands of clones, 40% to 50% of them seen once. Documented time point: after neoadjuvant nivolumab, at surgical resection. This specimen was tumor tissue, taken after nivolumab (anti-PD-1) treatment. These TCRs come from a person between 40 and 85 years old with oral cavity squamous cell carcinoma.

This clone has a single count. A junction end diverges from the germline sequence, so it may reflect a read error. The chain combines TRBV18 with TRBJ2-1, with TRBD1 identical over 9 bases. Germline-derived CDR1 and CDR2 are KGHSH and LQKENI. The CDR3 totals 17 residues. The chain's CDR3 is CASSPGHRDRAYIEQFF. The CDR3 bases are TGTGCCAGCTCACCAGGGCATCGGGACAGGGCGTACATTGAGCAGTTCTTC.

CDR3 amino acids: CASSLDAANTEAFF. The CDR3 DNA reads TGTGCCAGCAGCTTGGATGCGGCAAACACTGAAGCTTTCTTT. The chain couples TRBV5-4 to TRBJ1-1; D is unclear. The V gene lost 0 bases and the J gene lost 2 bases, with 8 bases spanning the gap. Germline V gene lookup returns CDR1 SGHNT and CDR2 YYREEE (reference sequence). CDR3 length: 14 amino acids.

The V and J genes are TRBV7-3 and TRBJ2-3, with a tentative D call TRBD1 (7 bases). This CDR3 is built from 14 residues. The V gene lost 5 bases and the J gene lost 1 base, with 10 bases spanning the gap. Germline V gene data show CDR1 as SGHTA and CDR2 as FQGTGA. CDR3 nucleotides: TGTGCCAGCAGCCGCAGGGGGGGCACAGATACGCAGTATTTT. As protein: CASSRRGGTDTQYF. The whole variable domain, filled in from reference TRBV7-3 and TRBJ2-3, reads GAGVSQTPSNKVTEKGKYVELRCDPISGHTALYWYRQSLGQGPEFLIYFQGTGAADDSGLPNDRFFAVRPEGSVSTLKIQRTERGDSAVYLCASSRRGGTDTQYFGPGTRLTVL.

J is TRBJ1-2 and V is TRBV5-8; D unresolved. The CDR3 spans 13 residues. Germline CDR1 SGHTS, CDR2 YDEGEE. The V gene lost 0 bases and the J gene lost 8 bases, with 11 bases spanning the gap. In DNA, the CDR3 is TGTGCCAGCAGCTTGGAGACACCCGGAGGCTACACCTTC. This encodes CASSLETPGGYTF. Full variable domain (outside the CDR3, taken from reference TRBV5-8 and TRBJ1-2): EAGVTQSPTHLIKTRGQQATLRCSPISGHTSVYWYQQALGLGLQFLLWYDEGEERNRGNFPPRFSGRQFPNYSSELNVNALELEDSALYLCASSLETPGGYTFGSGTRLTVV.

The chain joins TRBV7-6 to TRBJ2-7, with TRBD2 identical over 7 bases. This CDR3 region has 14 residues. Germline V lookup: CDR1 SGHVS, CDR2 FNYEAQ. V lost 3 bases and J lost 4; bases outside the gene matches: 6. This CDR3 is CASSFGTTLYEQYF. The CDR3 bases are TGTGCCAGCAGCTTCGGGACTACCCTTTACGAGCAGTACTTC.